Each of the 30 T cell receptor beta chains below was sequenced from the same sample in a study of blood T cell repertoires in COVID-19. Sequenced by immunoSEQ multiplex PCR; TCRdb stores in-frame clones only, minus some. Of fewer than 200,000 clones in the sample, roughly nine tenths were seen once. The sequencing sample was made of peripheral blood. These receptors were taken from a man between 60 and 75 years old with acute or convalescent COVID-19.

This clone was observed once. The chain has TRBV12-3 or TRBV12-4 and TRBJ1-3; D gene uncertain. V lost 3 bases and J lost 8, with 5 bases in between. The CDR3 totals 11 residues. CDR3 protein: CASSFEDTIYF. Here the CDR3 DNA reads TGTGCCAGCAGTTTTGAGGACACCATATATTTT.

The V gene is TRBV11-3, the J gene TRBJ2-3; 7 bases align to TRBD1. The CDR3 sequence is 16 residues long. Germline loops: CDR1 SGHNT, CDR2 YENEEA. V was pared by 5 bases and J by 0 bases, with 8 bases of the junction left unmatched. The CDR3 sequence: CASSPRQGISTDTQYF. The DNA of the CDR3 is TGTGCCAGCAGCCCTAGACAGGGAATCAGCACAGATACGCAGTATTTT.

This chain links TRBV30 with TRBJ1-5, with D tentatively TRBD1 (5 bases). Germline CDR1 is GTSNPN and CDR2 is SVGIG (reference sequence). Trimming removed 5 bases from V and 2 bases from J, with 13 bases in between. CDR3 length equals 14 residues. The CDR3 reads CAWGAGNGNQPQHF. The DNA for the CDR3 is TGTGCCTGGGGCGCAGGGAACGGCAATCAGCCCCAGCATTTT. The entire variable domain, with the rest obtained from reference TRBV30 and TRBJ1-5, is as follows: SQTIHQWPATLVQPVGSPLSLECTVEGTSNPNLYWYRQAAGRGLQLLFYSVGIGQISSEVPQNLSASRPQDRQFILSSKKLLLSDSGFYLCAWGAGNGNQPQHFGDGTRLSIL.

The genes are TRBV6-5 and TRBJ1-4; 7 bases are shared with TRBD1. Germline CDR1 is MNHEY and CDR2 is SVGAGI. J gave up 6 bases and V 6 bases, and 7 bases lay outside the gene matches. This CDR3 has 14 amino acids. The DNA of the CDR3 is TGTGCCAGCAGCCGCGGGACAGTAGATGAAAAACTGTTTTTT. This gives the protein CASSRGTVDEKLFF.

As for this clone: This sample includes further DNA sequences coding for the same CDR3. J is TRBJ2-5 and V is TRBV10-3, with D uncertain. The V end lost 2 bases, the J end lost 3 bases, and 4 bases lay between the germline ends. The CDR3 runs 12 residues. The germline V gene has CDR1 ENHRY and CDR2 SYGVKD. The DNA of the CDR3 is TGTGCCATCAGTGAGCCCGAAGAGACCCAGTACTTC. It yields the protein CAISEPEETQYF.

The genes are TRBV9 and TRBJ2-7; 10 bases match TRBD2. Trimming removed 0 bases from V and 2 bases from J; junction bases left unmatched: 11. There are 18 residues in the CDR3. Germline CDR1 SGDLS, CDR2 YYNGEE. This CDR3 reads CASSVGLAGVNTPYEQYF. CDR3 DNA: TGTGCCAGCAGCGTAGGGCTAGCGGGAGTAAATACTCCCTACGAGCAGTACTTC.

The sample holds one count of this clone. The CDR3 region is CASSKPKREGNEQFF. Written as DNA, the CDR3 is TGTGCCAGCAGCAAACCTAAGCGGGAGGGCAATGAGCAGTTCTTC. The chain has TRBV21-1 and TRBJ2-1; the table's D call, TRBD2, has no DNA check behind it. TRBV21-1 is a pseudogene locus. This CDR3 contains 15 residues.

The chain uses TRBV6-4 and TRBJ1-2, with 8 bases matching TRBD1. The CDR3 has 13 amino acids. The germline gives CDR1 MRHNA, CDR2 SNTAGT. V shed 2 bases and J 7 bases; nucleotides not matched to a gene: 3. Here the CDR3 reads CASSDGQGVGYTF. DNA of the CDR3: TGTGCCAGCAGTGACGGACAGGGAGTTGGCTACACCTTC.

This sequence joins TRBV2 and TRBJ2-7, with TRBD1 identical over 8 bases. Trimming cost V 4 bases and J 2 bases; bases outside gene matches: 4. The germline V gene has CDR1 SNHLY and CDR2 FYNNEI. CDR3 length: 14 residues. The CDR3 region is CASSGDRGTYEQYV. The CDR3 DNA sequence: TGTGCCAGCAGTGGAGACAGGGGAACCTACGAGCAGTACGTC.

The V gene is TRBV5-1, the J gene TRBJ1-1, with D perhaps TRBD1 (6 bases). Germline V CDR1 and CDR2: SGHRS, YFSETQ. The CDR3 spans 13 residues. The V and J ends lost 1 base and 4 bases respectively, with 8 bases between them. The CDR3 region is CASSLTGRTEAFF. The DNA of the CDR3 is TGCGCCAGCAGCTTGACAGGGCGCACTGAAGCTTTCTTT.

The DNA of the CDR3 is TGTGCCAGCAGCTCCCGGGACAACCGACCGAACTATGGCTACACCTTC. This encodes CASSSRDNRPNYGYTF. The chain carries TRBV5-8 and TRBJ1-2; weak D call: TRBD1 (6 bases). Germline V gene data show CDR1 as SGHTS and CDR2 as YDEGEE. Trimming removed 3 bases at V and 2 bases at J, with 17 bases between. There are 16 residues in the CDR3.

The chain uses TRBV7-2 and TRBJ1-1; D is ambiguous. The CDR3 runs to 15 residues. Per germline, CDR1 SGHTA and CDR2 FQGNSA. Trimming cost V 1 base and J 2 bases, with 11 bases left between them. Here the CDR3 DNA reads TGTGCCAGCAGCTTAGATGCAGGATTCAACACTGAAGCTTTCTTT. It codes for CASSLDAGFNTEAFF. The entire variable domain, with the rest obtained from reference TRBV7-2 and TRBJ1-1, is as follows: GAGVSQSPSNKVTEKGKDVELRCDPISGHTALYWYRQSLGQGLEFLIYFQGNSAPDKSGLPSDRFSAERTGGSVSTLTIQRTQQEDSAVYLCASSLDAGFNTEAFFGQGTRLTVV.

This chain joins TRBV5-4 and TRBJ2-5; 7 bases align to TRBD1. Germline V gives CDR1 SGHNT, CDR2 YYREEE (reference sequence). The V segment lost 5 bases and the J segment 1 base; nucleotides outside the gene matches: 8. The CDR3 length is 15 residues. CDR3 nucleotide sequence: TGTGCCAGCAGTACTCCCGGGACAGTCCAAGAGACCCAGTACTTC. Protein sequence: CASSTPGTVQETQYF. The whole variable domain, remainder taken from reference TRBV5-4 and TRBJ2-5, is ETGVTQSPTHLIKTRGQQVTLRCSSQSGHNTVSWYQQALGQGPQFIFQYYREEENGRGNFPPRFSGLQFPNYSSELNVNALELDDSALYLCASSTPGTVQETQYFGPGTRLLVL.

This chain joins TRBV5-1 and TRBJ2-7; perhaps TRBD1 as D (5 bases). V was pared by 0 bases and J by 4 bases, with 14 bases between. The CDR3 spans 15 residues. Germline values: CDR1 SGHRS, CDR2 YFSETQ. CDR3 loop: CASSLAAGMEYEQYF. The CDR3 coding sequence is TGCGCCAGCAGCTTGGCCGCAGGGATGGAGTACGAGCAGTACTTC. Together with reference TRBV5-1 and TRBJ2-7, the CDR3 gives the full variable domain: KAGVTQTPRYLIKTRGQQVTLSCSPISGHRSVSWYQQTPGQGLQFLFEYFSETQRNKGNFPGRFSGRQFSNSRSEMNVSTLELGDSALYLCASSLAAGMEYEQYFGPGTRLTVT.

This clone has only one observation. The gene calls are TRBV7-2 and TRBJ1-2, with 9 bases aligning to TRBD1. The CDR3 extends over 14 amino acids. The germline CDR1 and CDR2 sequences are SGHTA and FQGNSA. With 1 base clipped from V and 8 bases from J, the junction kept 5 bases outside the gene matches. CDR3 coding DNA: TGTGCCAGCAGCTTAGAACAGGGGGCTAAAGGCTACACCTTC. Encoded protein: CASSLEQGAKGYTF. Complete variable domain (other parts from reference TRBV7-2 and TRBJ1-2): GAGVSQSPSNKVTEKGKDVELRCDPISGHTALYWYRQSLGQGLEFLIYFQGNSAPDKSGLPSDRFSAERTGGSVSTLTIQRTQQEDSAVYLCASSLEQGAKGYTFGSGTRLTVV.

The chain employs TRBV6-5 and TRBJ1-2; the D is unclear. V was clipped by 11 bases and J by 5 bases, with 12 bases between them. This CDR3 comprises 11 residues. Germline V gene lookup returns CDR1 MNHEY and CDR2 SVGAGI. This CDR3 is CAATEGYGYTF. CDR3 sequence (DNA): TGTGCCGCCACCGAGGGTTATGGCTACACCTTC.

The rearrangement joins TRBV5-1 to TRBJ1-2, with 8 bases fitting TRBD1. CDR3 length: 14 residues. From germline, CDR1 is SGHRS and CDR2 YFSETQ. Trimming at V came to 3 bases and at J to 4 bases, leaving 5 bases not matched to a gene. CDR3 coding DNA: TGCGCCAGCAGCTCAGGGGGCGCAAGCTATGGCTACACCTTC. Translating gives CASSSGGASYGYTF.

The V gene is TRBV9, the J gene TRBJ1-2; D call uncertain. The V and J ends lost 0 bases and 4 bases respectively, with 13 bases between them. The length of the CDR3 is 15 residues. CDR1 is SGDLS and CDR2 is YYNGEE in the germline V gene. This CDR3 is CASSVAVGPIYGYTF. The DNA for the CDR3 is TGTGCCAGCAGCGTAGCTGTGGGCCCTATCTATGGCTACACCTTC.

The chain links TRBV9 to TRBJ2-7, with 7 bases lining up with TRBD2. There are 15 residues in the CDR3. V was pared by 4 bases and J by 1 base, with 8 bases of the junction left unmatched. CDR1 SGDLS and CDR2 YYNGEE come from the germline V gene. The CDR3 DNA is TGTGCCAGCAGCACGACGGGACTACCTTCCTACGAGCAGTACTTC. It codes for CASSTTGLPSYEQYF. The variable domain in full, with the rest retrieved from reference TRBV9 and TRBJ2-7, is DSGVTQTPKHLITATGQRVTLRCSPRSGDLSVYWYQQSLDQGLQFLIQYYNGEERAKGNILERFSAQQFPDLHSELNLSSLELGDSALYFCASSTTGLPSYEQYFGPGTRLTVT.

The chain combines TRBV28 with TRBJ2-1, with a possible D match to TRBD2 (7 bases). Germline V gene lookup returns CDR1 MDHEN and CDR2 SYDVKM. V was pared by 2 bases and J by 0 bases, with 11 bases between. The CDR3 has 16 amino acids. The CDR3 sequence: CASSLAGASSYNEQFF. The CDR3 DNA reads TGTGCCAGCAGTTTAGCGGGGGCCAGCTCCTACAATGAGCAGTTCTTC.

The V call is TRBV6-5, the J call TRBJ2-7, with 8 bases matching TRBD1. The CDR3 consists of 15 residues. V dropped 5 bases and J dropped 3; count of bases not matched to a gene: 9. Per the germline V gene, CDR1 is MNHEY and CDR2 is SVGAGI. CDR3 loop: CASSLDRTGSYEQYF. CDR3 nucleotide sequence: TGTGCCAGCAGTCTGGACAGGACAGGGAGCTACGAGCAGTACTTC.

The V and J genes are TRBV24-1 and TRBJ2-1, with a weak D call TRBD2 (5 bases). The V and J ends lost 1 base and 0 bases respectively, with 9 bases between them. CDR1 is KGHDR, CDR2 SFDVKD, per germline. This CDR3 spans 16 amino acids. The DNA for the CDR3 is TGTGCCACCAGTGATTTTAGAACTAGCTCCTACAATGAGCAGTTCTTC. Protein product: CATSDFRTSSYNEQFF.

The J gene is TRBJ2-3, the V gene TRBV5-1; a weak D match, TRBD1 (5 bases). Trimming stripped 0 bases from V and 5 bases from J, with 10 bases between. This CDR3 has 14 residues. The germline V gene has CDR1 SGHRS and CDR2 YFSETQ. The DNA for the CDR3 is TGCGCCAGCAGCTTGGAGCCAGGGCTAGATACGCAGTATTTT. It specifies CASSLEPGLDTQYF.

CDR3 sequence (DNA): TGTGCCAGCAGCCGTGACTGGAATGAAAAACTGTTTTTT. Its translation: CASSRDWNEKLFF. The chain is built from TRBV6-2 or TRBV6-3 and TRBJ1-4; no reliable D call. Germline CDR1 reads MNHEY; CDR2 reads SVGEGT. The length of the CDR3 is 13 residues. V shed 6 bases and J shed 5 bases, with 10 bases lying between them.

The V call is TRBV27, the J call TRBJ2-5; TRBD1 is a possible D gene (5 bases). The germline V gene has CDR1 MNHEY and CDR2 SMNVEV (reference sequence). This CDR3 region has 14 residues. V lost 1 base and J 2 bases, leaving 8 bases between the germline ends. The CDR3 is CASSLWGRQETQYF. CDR3 nucleotides: TGTGCCAGCAGTTTATGGGGCAGACAAGAGACCCAGTACTTC.

The chain carries TRBV9 and TRBJ1-2; D is perhaps TRBD1 (5 bases). The V gene's germline CDR1 is SGDLS and CDR2 YYNGEE. Trimming took 2 bases from V and 0 from J, leaving 11 bases between them. The CDR3 runs to 15 residues. The CDR3 bases are TGTGCCAGCAGCGTGTCAGGGTTTGCTAACTATGGCTACACCTTC. Protein: CASSVSGFANYGYTF.

V usage is TRBV21-1 and J usage is TRBJ1-4; the table's D gene call, TRBD1, was not cross checked with the DNA. TRBV21-1 is a pseudogene. The CDR3 spans 15 residues. The CDR3 DNA sequence: TGTGCCAGCAGCCCTAGGGGGACAGGGAATGAAAAACTGTTTTTT. Its protein product is CASSPRGTGNEKLFF.

The chain carries TRBV5-4 and TRBJ1-3; weak D call: TRBD1 (6 bases). Germline V gene sequence: CDR1 SGHNT, CDR2 YYREEE (reference sequence). V lost 4 bases to trimming and J lost 0 bases, with 11 bases between them. CDR3 length equals 15 residues. CDR3 sequence: CASSPGTLSGNTIYF. CDR3 DNA sequence: TGTGCCAGCAGCCCCGGGACACTCTCTGGAAACACCATATATTTT.

The chain combines TRBV5-8 with TRBJ1-5; D possibly corresponds to TRBD1 (5 bases). CDR3 length: 15 residues. The V gene's germline CDR1 is SGHTS and CDR2 YDEGEE. The V end was cut by 2 bases, the J end by 2 bases, with 11 bases between. The CDR3 reads CASSLRLGGNQPQHF. The CDR3 coding sequence is TGTGCCAGCAGCTTAAGGCTAGGGGGCAATCAGCCCCAGCATTTT.

The chain recombines TRBV11-3 with TRBJ1-5; D is undetermined. This CDR3 has 13 residues. The germline CDR1 and CDR2 sequences are SGHNT and YENEEA. V was shortened by 0 bases and J by 6 bases, with 6 bases between the two germline ends. The CDR3 reads CASSLDSGQPQHF. The CDR3 DNA reads TGTGCCAGCAGCTTAGATTCCGGTCAGCCCCAGCATTTT.